These 21 T cell receptor beta chains came from one sample sequenced in a study of tumor and adjacent non-tumor tissue in lung cancer. Three rounds of nested PCR, following a modified ARM-PCR protocol, produced the TCRbeta library. TCRdb ran MiXCR on the multiplex PCR reads and lists one entry per CDR3 protein. The data show under 100,000 distinct CDR3 sequences, around 70% seen once. This sample's RNA came from whole unsorted tissue. Material for sequencing was lung tumor tissue. Source of these receptors: a woman between 65 and 79 years old with non-small cell lung cancer.

In its sample, this clonotype was seen a few times. The rearrangement uses TRBV11-2 and TRBJ2-4; no clear D gene. Germline V lookup: CDR1 SGHAT, CDR2 FQNNGV. V was clipped by 4 bases and J by 0 bases, with 7 bases between them. The CDR3 totals 14 residues. CDR3 region: CASSSILAKNIQYF. In DNA, the CDR3 is TGTGCCAGCAGCTCGATCCTAGCCAAAAACATTCAGTACTTC.

This clonotype occurred many times. V is TRBV20-1 and J is TRBJ1-5; D remains unclear. The CDR3 length is 12 residues. CDR1 and CDR2 from the germline V gene are DFQATT and SNEGSKA (reference sequence). The V and J ends lost 3 bases and 0 bases respectively, with 3 bases between them. This CDR3 is CSASPSNQPQHF. The CDR3 DNA follows: TGCAGTGCTAGCCCTAGCAATCAGCCCCAGCATTTT.

A word on this clonotype: One end of the junction fails to match germline, which may point to a read error. The V call is TRBV6-5, the J call TRBJ2-5; 7 nucleotides align to TRBD2. The CDR3 has 16 residues. Germline V CDR1 and CDR2: MNHEY, SVGAGI. The DNA of the CDR3 is TGTGCCAGCAGTCACTCGCTTGGGGGGGGGGAAGAGACACTGTACTTC. It codes for CASSHSLGGGEETLYF.

Worth noting for this clonotype: One end of the junction does not line up with germline, which may come from a read error. V usage is TRBV30 and J usage is TRBJ2-1; no reliable D call. This CDR3 is 14 amino acids long. CDR1 GTSNPN and CDR2 SVGIG come from the germline V gene (reference sequence). The CDR3 reads CACMRDPAYNERFF. The CDR3 DNA reads TGTGCCTGTATGCGTGACCCGGCCTACAATGAGCGGTTCTTC.

This chain uses TRBV6-1 with TRBJ1-2; tentative D call: TRBD1 (6 bases). CDR1 and CDR2 (germline): MNHNS, SASEGT. This CDR3 has 16 amino acids. Trimming pared 6 bases from V and 8 bases from J, leaving 25 bases between. The CDR3 region is CASSLAGARTSRGYTF. CDR3 nucleotide sequence: TGTGCCAGCAGCCTGGCGGGGGCAAGAACAAGCAGAGGCTACACCTTC.

This clonotype has just one count. The junction departs from the called germline gene at one end, perhaps through a read error. V is TRBV4-1 and J is TRBJ2-7; 11 bases are a match to TRBD2. Germline CDR1 is MGHRA and CDR2 is YSYEKL. This CDR3 comprises 17 residues. In DNA, the CDR3 is TGCGCCAGCAGCCAGGGGACTAGCGGTAGTGGATCGTACGATCAGTACTTC. It encodes CASSQGTSGSGSYDQYF.

The sample holds many counts of this clonotype. V usage is TRBV28 and J usage is TRBJ2-3, with D tentatively TRBD2 (6 bases). Germline CDR1 is MDHEN and CDR2 is SYDVKM. The CDR3 totals 18 residues. Trimming took 9 bases from V and 2 from J, leaving 27 bases between them. The CDR3 loop reads CASSAQTVRDSYTDTQYF. The CDR3 DNA sequence: TGTGCCAGTAGTGCCCAAACCGTCCGGGACTCCTACACAGATACGCAGTATTTT.

As concerns this clonotype: A clone one base away is much larger, so this may be a read error. The chain has TRBV30 and TRBJ2-2, with 8 bases identical to TRBD1. The trim removed 3 bases at V and 3 bases at J, leaving 3 bases unmatched. From germline, CDR1 is GTSNPN and CDR2 SVGIG (reference sequence). CDR3 length equals 14 residues. CDR3 nucleotide sequence: TGTGCCTGGAGGCTACAGGGGGACACCGGGGAGCTGTTTTTT. Encoded protein: CAWRLQGDTGELFF.

This clonotype was recorded at least ten times. V is TRBV30 and J is TRBJ2-7, with D possibly called TRBD1 or TRBD2 (7 bases each). V lost 2 bases and J lost 4, with 15 bases in between. The CDR3 sequence is 14 residues long. CDR1 and CDR2 (germline): GTSNPN, SVGIG (reference sequence). CDR3 DNA sequence: TGTGCCTGGAGTTCTGGGAGGGGGCGTTACGAGCAGTACTTC. As protein: CAWSSGRGRYEQYF. Full variable domain (rest looked up from reference TRBV30 and TRBJ2-7): SQTIHQWPATLVQPVGSPLSLECTVEGTSNPNLYWYRQAAGRGLQLLFYSVGIGQISSEVPQNLSASRPQDRQFILSSKKLLLSDSGFYLCAWSSGRGRYEQYFGPGTRLTVT.

This clonotype showed up just once. The chain couples TRBV11-1 to TRBJ2-1; D is undetermined. V was cut by 0 bases and J by 11 bases, with 20 bases left in between. CDR1 SGHAT and CDR2 FQDESV come from the germline V gene (reference sequence). The CDR3 runs to 16 residues. DNA for the CDR3: TGTGCCAGCAGCTTAGCCCTAGTGGGCCTGTACATTAAGCAGTTCTTC. This gives the protein CASSLALVGLYIKQFF.

The V gene is TRBV29-1, the J gene TRBJ2-7, with 7 nucleotides matching TRBD2. Per the germline V gene, CDR1 is SQVTM and CDR2 is ANQGSEA. V trimming: 6 bases; J trimming: 3 bases; junction bases outside the gene matches: 11. This CDR3 spans 14 amino acids. The CDR3 region has the DNA TGCAGCGTCTCCCCCCAGCGGGGCGGCTACGAGCAGTACTTC. Translating gives CSVSPQRGGYEQYF.

This clonotype was recorded at least ten times. The chain recombines TRBV6-1 with TRBJ2-5, with D possibly TRBD2 on 5 matching bases. Trimming left V 6 bases short and J 0 bases short, with 23 bases between. This CDR3 comprises 18 residues. From germline, CDR1 is MNHNS and CDR2 SASEGT. Here the CDR3 DNA reads TGTGCCAGCAGAGGTTCAAAGAGTCTAGCCCGTTACCAAGAGACCCAGTACTTC. This sequence encodes CASRGSKSLARYQETQYF.

A few counts support this clonotype. The junction and the germline gene differ at one end; a read error may be behind it. V is TRBV20-1 and J is TRBJ2-1; 9 bases line up with TRBD2. CDR1 is DFQATT and CDR2 is SNEGSKA in the germline V gene (reference sequence). CDR3 length: 16 amino acids. Here the CDR3 reads CIARDLRLAAGNEQFF. CDR3 bases: TGCATTGCTAGAGATCTCCGACTAGCGGCTGGGAATGAGCAGTTCTTC.

With regard to this clonotype: A junction boundary mismatches the germline segment, possibly from a read error. V usage is TRBV29-1 and J usage is TRBJ2-3; D ambiguous. Per germline, CDR1 SQVTM and CDR2 ANQGSEA. CDR3 length equals 14 residues. CDR3 protein: CSVERGWSADTQFF. In DNA form, the CDR3 reads TGCAGCGTTGAACGAGGCTGGAGTGCAGATACGCAGTTTTTT.

In its sample, this clonotype was seen a few times. CDR3 DNA: TGTGCCAGCAGCCTAGGTATTAGCGGCTCCTACGAGCAGTACTTC. It specifies CASSLGISGSYEQYF. V and J are TRBV9 and TRBJ2-7, with D possibly TRBD2 on 6 matching bases. The CDR3 consists of 15 residues. Germline-derived CDR1 and CDR2 are SGDLS and YYNGEE. Trimming stripped 4 bases from V and 0 bases from J, with 14 bases between.

Concerning this clonotype: A clone one base away is much larger, so this may be a read error. V gene TRBV7-8 combines with J gene TRBJ1-1; D not certain. The length of the CDR3 is 15 residues. Germline V gene data show CDR1 as SGHVS and CDR2 as FQNEAQ. V lost 7 bases and J lost 4, with 19 bases in between. The CDR3 DNA is TGTGCCAGCATCTCCCCCGGTATATCGGGCACTGAAGCTTTCTTT. Translation gives CASISPGISGTEAFF.

This clonotype was seen many times. This chain joins TRBV10-3 and TRBJ2-2; TRBD2 matches at 7 bases. The CDR3 loop spans 16 amino acids. The V segment lost 4 bases and the J segment 2 bases; nucleotides outside the gene matches: 7. Germline CDR1 reads ENHRY; CDR2 reads SYGVKD. The CDR3 DNA sequence: TGTGCCATCAGTGGACGCCTAGCGGAAAACACCGGGGAGCTGTTTTTT. It yields the protein CAISGRLAENTGELFF.

The gene calls are TRBV6-5 and TRBJ2-5; D ambiguous. Germline loops: CDR1 MNHEY, CDR2 SVGAGI. Trimming removed 6 bases at V and 5 bases at J, with 22 bases between. The CDR3 runs 16 residues. CDR3 region: CASSHDWSESKETQYF. Here the CDR3 DNA reads TGTGCCAGCAGCCACGATTGGAGCGAGAGCAAGGAGACCCAGTACTTC.

There are a few counts of this clonotype. V gene TRBV7-2 combines with J gene TRBJ2-1; tentatively, D is TRBD1 (7 bases). The germline CDR1 and CDR2 sequences are SGHTA and FQGNSA. CDR3 length: 15 amino acids. V lost 3 bases and J 2 bases, leaving 11 bases between the germline ends. The CDR3 DNA reads TGTGCCAGCAGCTTCCAGGGGGGAGCCTACAATGAGCAGTTCTTC. Protein sequence: CASSFQGGAYNEQFF.

In the case of this clonotype: No conserved phenylalanine or tryptophan ends this CDR3, so it is likely a read error. The chain couples TRBV28 to TRBJ2-1; tentatively, D is TRBD2 (6 bases). V lost 5 bases to trimming and J lost 3 bases, with 17 bases between them. CDR3 size: 16 residues. Germline lookup yields CDR1 MDHEN and CDR2 SYDVKM. CDR3 protein: CASSLPANGSYNEQFY. CDR3 in DNA: TGTGCCAGCAGTCTCCCGGCTAACGGGAGCTACAATGAGCAGTTCTAC.

Details on this clonotype: Likely a read error: the CDR3 ends without its conserved phenylalanine or tryptophan. It is unclear where the CDR3 begins or ends on the DNA, so no DNA is shown, and the CDR3 is as TCRdb lists it. The chain carries TRBV29-1 and TRBJ2-7; no check of the table's D call, TRBD1, against the DNA was made. Germline V gene data show CDR1 as SQVTM and CDR2 as ANQGSEA. The CDR3 has 8 amino acids, counting both end residues. CDR3 protein: CSVSTGDL.